This T cell receptor beta chain was captured by sequencing in a study of T-cell reconstitution after alpha-beta-depleted transplantation in children. The authors prepared the TCRbeta library with unique molecular identifiers. TCRdb re-called the PCR reads with MiXCR, one entry per CDR3 protein. This sample has about 350,000 distinct CDR3 sequences, with about an eighth found just once. Germline-derived CDR1 and CDR2 are SGHRS and YFSETQ. Trimming removed 0 bases from V and 6 bases from J, with 10 bases in between. The CDR3 extends over 14 amino acids. The sequence was obtained from a human donor who donated a stem cell graft to a child with Fanconi anemia. The rearrangement uses TRBV5-1 and TRBJ1-5; D uncertain. The input for sequencing was PBMCs, taken from the stem cell graft. The CDR3 sequence: CASSLVGLGQPQHF. As DNA, the CDR3 is TGCGCCAGCAGCTTGGTGGGGTTGGGTCAGCCCCAGCATTTT.